This T cell receptor (beta chain) appears in the sequencing data of a study of early T cells in non-severe SARS-CoV-2 infection. Findings and limits, study-wide: Reliance on VDJdb matching favored anti-spike CD8 responses; private and CD4 specificities were missed.

In TCRdb, the 5' RACE reads were re-called with MiXCR into one record per CDR3 protein. The data contain approximately 60,000 distinct CDR3 sequences, 8.8% of them seen just once; the ten biggest clones take up around an eighth. This clonotype was observed a few times. No antigen is known for it. Sequenced here: whole blood, sampled at baseline. This clonotype originated in an adult who was a healthcare worker with PCR-confirmed SARS-CoV-2 infection or an uninfected control (not recorded which).

The CDR3 nucleotides read TGCGCCAGCACCCCTTCCTCTGCAGGGGGGTGGAGCGGGACCCAGTACTTC. Its translation is CASTPSSAGGWSGTQYF. The chain uses TRBV5-1 and TRBJ2-5; D may be TRBD1 (7 bases). V dropped 6 bases and J dropped 7 bases, with 28 bases sitting between them. The length of the CDR3 is 17 residues. Germline CDR1 is SGHRS and CDR2 is YFSETQ.